The 15 T cell receptor beta chains below come from one sample, sequenced in a study of blood T cell repertoires in COVID-19. Assay: immunoSEQ multiplex PCR; the TCRdb copy retains only in-frame clones and omits some. The sample contains over 250,000 clones, 80% to 90% of which appear only once. What was sequenced was peripheral blood. All receptors come from a woman aged 70-85 years with acute or convalescent COVID-19.

The rearrangement joins TRBV12-5 to TRBJ1-5; D possibly corresponds to TRBD1 (5 bases). CDR3 length equals 14 residues. CDR1 LGHNT and CDR2 FRNRAP come from the germline V gene. V was shortened by 3 bases and J by 10 bases, with 16 bases between the two germline ends. The CDR3 region has the DNA TGTGCTAGTGGTTTCGGGACTCCAGGCGCACCCCAGCATTTT. It codes for CASGFGTPGAPQHF.

Only a few counts were recorded for this clone. The CDR3 region has the DNA TGTGCCAGCAGCGGTGGGTTAGCGGGGGCCCTGGGCGAGCAGTACTTC. This codes for CASSGGLAGALGEQYF. This chain connects TRBV7-9 to TRBJ2-7, with TRBD2 identical over 9 bases. Germline V gives CDR1 SEHNR, CDR2 FQNEAQ (reference sequence). CDR3 length: 16 residues. V lost 5 bases to trimming and J lost 6 bases; unmatched junction nucleotides: 14.

The chain combines TRBV12-5 with TRBJ2-1, with D perhaps TRBD1 (6 bases). The length of the CDR3 is 18 residues. Germline V gives CDR1 LGHNT, CDR2 FRNRAP. Deletions cut 5 bases from V and 7 bases from J, with 27 bases between. The CDR3 loop reads CASGTPTSQGMGMNEQFF. In DNA form, the CDR3 reads TGTGCTAGTGGTACCCCCACCTCACAGGGAATGGGGATGAATGAGCAGTTCTTC.

CDR3 region: CASSLSLAASYEQYF. CDR3 DNA sequence: TGTGCCAGCAGCTTATCACTAGCGGCCTCCTACGAGCAGTACTTC. This chain joins TRBV7-6 and TRBJ2-7; 8 positions agree with TRBD2. The J segment lost 0 bases and the V segment lost 2 bases, leaving 3 bases of the junction unmatched. There are 15 residues in the CDR3. CDR1 and CDR2 (germline): SGHVS, FNYEAQ.

Regarding this clone: The junction shows a germline mismatch at one end, possibly a read error. This sequence joins TRBV5-1 and TRBJ2-1; D not resolved. The CDR3 loop spans 15 amino acids. Germline assignment: CDR1 SGHRS and CDR2 YFSETQ. The DNA of the CDR3 is TGCGCCAGCAGCTTGGGTATGGCCTCCTCCAATGAGCAGTTCTTC. Translated, it gives CASSLGMASSNEQFF.

The chain joins TRBV7-9 to TRBJ2-7; 11 nucleotides agree with TRBD1. CDR1 is SEHNR, CDR2 FQNEAQ, per germline (reference sequence). J lost 3 bases, V lost 3 bases, and 7 bases had no gene match. This CDR3 region has 16 residues. The CDR3 sequence is CASSLGWTGGYYEQYF. The CDR3, as DNA: TGTGCCAGCAGCTTGGGCTGGACAGGGGGCTACTACGAGCAGTACTTC.

This chain links TRBV3-1 (or the pseudogene TRBV3-2) with TRBJ2-7, with D possibly matching TRBD1 (6 bases). There are 14 residues in the CDR3. Germline assignment: CDR1 LGHDT and CDR2 YNNKEL (reference sequence). The V end lost 1 base, the J end lost 6 bases, and 13 bases lay between the germline ends. The CDR3 spells CASSQVGGSSEQYF. Written as DNA, the CDR3 is TGTGCCAGCAGCCAAGTAGGGGGTAGTAGCGAGCAGTACTTC.

This sequence joins TRBV11-2 and TRBJ2-2; unclear D gene. V lost 5 bases, J lost 6 bases, and 13 bases lay in between. CDR3 length: 14 amino acids. The germline V gene encodes CDR1 SGHAT and CDR2 FQNNGV. The DNA for the CDR3 is TGTGCCAGCAGCGGTCCTTTTATAGCCGGGGAGCTGTTTTTT. Amino acids: CASSGPFIAGELFF. Filled out from reference TRBV11-2 and TRBJ2-2, the complete variable domain reads EAGVAQSPRYKIIEKRQSVAFWCNPISGHATLYWYQQILGQGPKLLIQFQNNGVVDDSQLPKDRFSAERLKGVDSTLKIQPAKLEDSAVYLCASSGPFIAGELFFGEGSRLTVL.

The genes are TRBV2 and TRBJ1-1; 9 nucleotides agree with TRBD1. The CDR3 length is 15 residues. Germline assignment: CDR1 SNHLY and CDR2 FYNNEI. J lost 6 bases, V lost 4 bases, and 9 bases had no gene match. The CDR3 protein is CASSVTGGGLAEAFF. DNA of the CDR3: TGTGCCAGCAGTGTGACAGGGGGAGGGTTGGCTGAAGCTTTCTTT.

The V call is TRBV7-8, the J call TRBJ2-5; D is uncertain. Germline CDR1 SGHVS, CDR2 FQNEAQ. The CDR3 spans 13 residues. Trimming cost V 0 bases and J 4 bases, with 6 bases left between them. The chain's CDR3 is CASSLAPGETQYF. The CDR3 bases are TGTGCCAGCAGCTTAGCCCCGGGAGAGACCCAGTACTTC.

The V and J genes are TRBV18 and TRBJ2-5; 10 bases align to TRBD2. Germline CDR1 KGHSH, CDR2 LQKENI. The CDR3 is made up of 16 amino acids. Trimming at V came to 3 bases and at J to 9 bases, leaving 13 bases not matched to a gene. CDR3 region: CASSPNPSGGAGPQYF. The CDR3 nucleotides read TGTGCCAGCTCACCCAACCCCAGCGGGGGGGCTGGGCCCCAGTACTTC.

This chain links TRBV7-9 with TRBJ1-1; 7 nucleotides agree with TRBD1. The junction had 6 bases not matched to a gene; V was cut back by 2 bases and J by 0 bases. Germline V gene lookup returns CDR1 SEHNR and CDR2 FQNEAQ (reference sequence). This CDR3 is 16 amino acids long. The CDR3 loop reads CASSLLPGGLNTEAFF. CDR3 bases: TGTGCCAGCAGCTTACTTCCAGGGGGTTTGAACACTGAAGCTTTCTTT.

This rearrangement joins TRBV7-9 to TRBJ1-2, with D maybe TRBD1 (6 bases). CDR1 is SEHNR and CDR2 is FQNEAQ in the germline V gene (reference sequence). CDR3 length: 13 residues. Trimming cost V 5 bases and J 6 bases, with 13 bases left between them. The CDR3 coding sequence is TGTGCCAGCAGCCCGGGGACAAAGGATGGCTACACCTTC. This codes for CASSPGTKDGYTF.

This chain links TRBV2 with TRBJ1-2, with 9 bases identical to TRBD1. The length of the CDR3 is 14 residues. CDR1 is SNHLY, CDR2 FYNNEI, per germline. The ends lost 7 bases at V and 7 bases at J; junction bases unmatched: 10. CDR3 sequence reads: CASMWDRAEGGYTF. Here the CDR3 DNA reads TGTGCCAGCATGTGGGACAGGGCGGAGGGTGGCTACACCTTC.

The V gene is TRBV3-1 (or the pseudogene TRBV3-2), the J gene TRBJ2-5; D is undetermined. The V end lost 4 bases, the J end lost 2 bases, and 14 bases lay between the germline ends. There are 15 residues in the CDR3. From germline, CDR1 is LGHDT and CDR2 YNNKEL (reference sequence). In DNA form, the CDR3 reads TGTGCCAGCAGCCTACTTCTAGTTTTACAAGAGACCCAGTACTTC. Its translation: CASSLLLVLQETQYF.